The sequence of this T cell receptor beta chain was determined in a study of type 1 regulatory T cells. As for the study in general: T-allo10 is an in vitro-generated, Tr1-enriched CD4 T cell product specific for alloantigen.

Graft donor-derived T-allo10 cells were described as host-alloantigen-specific, anergic, and alloantigen-specifically suppressive. TCRdb re-analysed the reads in MiXCR, keeping a single row per CDR3 protein. The sample records around 62,000 distinct CDR3 sequences, about 69% being singletons. Remarks on this clonotype: Its antigen remains unidentified.

The CDR3 loop spans 13 amino acids. Between the trimmed V and J ends, which lost 4 bases and 8 bases, there was a span of 14 bases. Germline V gene sequence: CDR1 MNHEY, CDR2 SVGAGI. This sequence was found in a human donor in good health. The sample taken for sequencing was cultured T cells, either the whole culture or a sorted T cell fraction (not recorded which). Subset: Tr1-enriched cell product generated in vitro against host alloantigens. This chain uses TRBV6-5 with TRBJ1-2; D perhaps matches TRBD1 (5 bases). DNA for the CDR3: TGTGCCAGCAGTTTTAAGGGGAGGAGGGGCTACACCTTC. Amino acids: CASSFKGRRGYTF.